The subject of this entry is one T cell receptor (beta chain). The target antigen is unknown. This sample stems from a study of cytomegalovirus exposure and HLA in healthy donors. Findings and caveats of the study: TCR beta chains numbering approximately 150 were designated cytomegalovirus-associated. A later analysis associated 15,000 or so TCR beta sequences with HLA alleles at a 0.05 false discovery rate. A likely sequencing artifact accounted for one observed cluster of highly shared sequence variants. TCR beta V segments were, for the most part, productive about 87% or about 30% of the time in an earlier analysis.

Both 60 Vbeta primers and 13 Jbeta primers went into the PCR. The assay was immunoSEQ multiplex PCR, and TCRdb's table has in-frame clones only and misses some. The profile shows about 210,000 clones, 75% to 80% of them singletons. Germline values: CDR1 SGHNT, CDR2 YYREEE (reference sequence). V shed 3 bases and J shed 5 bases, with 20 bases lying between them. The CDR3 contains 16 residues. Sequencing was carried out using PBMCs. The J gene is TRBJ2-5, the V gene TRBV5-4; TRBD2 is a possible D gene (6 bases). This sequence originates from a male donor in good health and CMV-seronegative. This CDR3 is CASSSASAGLRETQYF. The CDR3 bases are TGTGCCAGCAGCTCGGCATCGGCGGGGCTAAGGGAGACCCAGTACTTC. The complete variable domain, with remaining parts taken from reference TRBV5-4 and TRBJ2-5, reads ETGVTQSPTHLIKTRGQQVTLRCSSQSGHNTVSWYQQALGQGPQFIFQYYREEENGRGNFPPRFSGLQFPNYSSELNVNALELDDSALYLCASSSASAGLRETQYFGPGTRLLVL.